This TCR beta chain appears in the sequencing data of a study of cytomegalovirus exposure and HLA in healthy donors. The study ran its PCR with 60 Vbeta and 13 Jbeta primers. The assay was immunoSEQ multiplex PCR, and TCRdb's table has in-frame clones only and misses some. The sample totals 25,000 to 40,000 clones. Trimming cost V 7 bases and J 4 bases; bases outside gene matches: 9. The CDR3 length is 14 residues. Germline CDR1 MNHNS, CDR2 SASEGT. Specimen: PBMCs. This chain uses TRBV6-1 with TRBJ2-5, with 7 bases identical to TRBD1. The sequence derives from a woman aged 40-49 years in good health and CMV-seropositive. The CDR3 coding sequence is TGTGCCAGCACTACCGACAGGGCTTTAGAGACCCAGTACTTC. It is translated as CASTTDRALETQYF.